The clone carrying this T cell receptor (beta chain) was found once. Its target is not known. The germline gives CDR1 LNHDA, CDR2 SQIVND (reference sequence). This CDR3 is built from 16 residues. V dropped 5 bases and J dropped 4; count of bases not matched to a gene: 9. This record comes from a study of cytomegalovirus exposure and HLA in healthy donors. PCR employed 60 Vbeta and 13 Jbeta primers. Data came from immunoSEQ multiplex PCR; TCRdb stores just in-frame clones and leaves some out. The repertoire holds around 200,000 clones, 80% to 85% seen once, with 1.6% in the top ten. Study conclusions and caveats: In an earlier analysis, in approximately 570 donors, most V segments appeared productive either ~87% or ~30% of the time.

The sequence derives from a man aged 45 to 65 in good health and CMV-seronegative. This rearrangement joins TRBV19 to TRBJ2-1; TRBD2 matches at 9 bases. Sample: PBMCs. The CDR3 spells CASSGRASGAYNEQFF. CDR3 DNA sequence: TGTGCCAGTAGTGGGCGGGCTAGCGGGGCGTACAATGAGCAGTTCTTC. The whole variable domain, filled in from reference TRBV19 and TRBJ2-1, reads DGGITQSPKYLFRKEGQNVTLSCEQNLNHDAMYWYRQDPGQGLRLIYYSQIVNDFQKGDIAEGYSVSREKKESFPLTVTSAQKNPTAFYLCASSGRASGAYNEQFFGPGTRLTVL.